This T cell receptor beta chain was captured by sequencing in a study of neurological immune-mediated disorders. cDNA synthesis was performed by 5'RACE with 10-nucleotide random UMIs. Each CDR3 protein gets one entry after TCRdb re-called the 5' RACE reads with MiXCR. This sample yields roughly 100,000 distinct CDR3 sequences, of which about a tenth are seen a single time; 3.1% belongs to the top ten. V shed 5 bases and J shed 6 bases, with 17 bases lying between them. The CDR3 sequence is 15 residues long. From germline, CDR1 is SGHTA and CDR2 FQGNSA. The table lists this clonotype with many counts. The time point was: longitudinal time-point 3. For the unsorted libraries, 2 million PBMCs stored at -80 C served as input.

Sequencing was performed on PBMCs. V gene TRBV7-2 combines with J gene TRBJ2-4, with D unclear. The receptor comes from a female donor with HTLV-1-associated myelopathy (HAM/TSP). CDR3 loop: CASSQAWASGNIQYF. DNA for the CDR3: TGTGCCAGCAGCCAAGCTTGGGCTTCCGGAAACATTCAGTACTTC.